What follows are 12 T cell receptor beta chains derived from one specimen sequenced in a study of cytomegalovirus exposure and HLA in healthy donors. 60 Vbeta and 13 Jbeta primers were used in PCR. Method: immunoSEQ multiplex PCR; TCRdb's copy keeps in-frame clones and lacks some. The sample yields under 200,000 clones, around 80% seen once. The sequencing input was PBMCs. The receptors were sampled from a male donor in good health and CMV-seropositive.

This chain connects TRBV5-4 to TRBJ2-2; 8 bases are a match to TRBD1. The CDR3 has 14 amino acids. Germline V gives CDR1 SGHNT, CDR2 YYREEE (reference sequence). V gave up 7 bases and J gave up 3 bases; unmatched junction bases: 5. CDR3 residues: CASLTDRDTGELFF. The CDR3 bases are TGTGCCAGCTTAACGGACAGGGACACCGGGGAGCTGTTTTTT.

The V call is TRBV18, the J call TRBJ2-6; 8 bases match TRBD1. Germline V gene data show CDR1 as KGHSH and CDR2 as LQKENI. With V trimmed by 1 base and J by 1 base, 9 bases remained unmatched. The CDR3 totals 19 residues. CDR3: CASSPRGRGRGSGANVLTF. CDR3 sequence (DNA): TGTGCCAGCTCACCACGGGGCAGGGGGCGAGGATCTGGGGCCAACGTCCTGACTTTC.

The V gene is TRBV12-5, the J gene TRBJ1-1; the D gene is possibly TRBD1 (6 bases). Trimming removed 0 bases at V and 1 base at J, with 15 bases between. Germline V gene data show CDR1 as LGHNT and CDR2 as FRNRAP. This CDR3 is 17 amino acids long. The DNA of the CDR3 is TGTGCTAGTGGTTTGGTACTGCTTCCAGGGGCGAACACTGAAGCTTTCTTT. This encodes CASGLVLLPGANTEAFF.

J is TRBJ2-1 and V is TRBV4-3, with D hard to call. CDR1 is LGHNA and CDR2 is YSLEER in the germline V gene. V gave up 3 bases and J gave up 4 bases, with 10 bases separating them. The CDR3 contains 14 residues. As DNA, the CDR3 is TGCGCCAGCAGCCAGCTAAGACAATACAATGAGCAGTTCTTC. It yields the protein CASSQLRQYNEQFF.

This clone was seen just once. DNA for the CDR3: TGTGCCAGCAGTTTAGGCAGGAACTACGAGCAGTACTTC. As protein: CASSLGRNYEQYF. The chain links TRBV27 to TRBJ2-7; D gene ambiguous. The CDR3 totals 13 residues. CDR1 MNHEY and CDR2 SMNVEV come from the germline V gene (reference sequence). Trimming stripped 2 bases from V and 3 bases from J, with 8 bases between.

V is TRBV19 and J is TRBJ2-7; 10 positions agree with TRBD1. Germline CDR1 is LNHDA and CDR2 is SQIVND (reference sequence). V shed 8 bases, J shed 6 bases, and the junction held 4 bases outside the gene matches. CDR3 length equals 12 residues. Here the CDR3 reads CASGTGVGEQYF. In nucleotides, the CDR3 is TGTGCCAGTGGGACAGGGGTGGGCGAGCAGTACTTC.

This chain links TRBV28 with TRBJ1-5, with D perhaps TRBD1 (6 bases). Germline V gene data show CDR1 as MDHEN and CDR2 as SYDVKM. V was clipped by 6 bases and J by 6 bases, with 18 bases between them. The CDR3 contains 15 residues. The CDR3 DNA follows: TGTGCCAGCAGGCTCTCGGACAGAATGTCTCAGCCCCAGCATTTT. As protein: CASRLSDRMSQPQHF.

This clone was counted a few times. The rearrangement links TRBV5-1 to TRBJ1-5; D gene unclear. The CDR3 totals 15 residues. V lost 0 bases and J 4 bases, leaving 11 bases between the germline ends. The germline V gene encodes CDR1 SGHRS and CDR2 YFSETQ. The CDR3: CASSLGGEYNQPQHF. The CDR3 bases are TGCGCCAGCAGCTTGGGCGGGGAATATAATCAGCCCCAGCATTTT.

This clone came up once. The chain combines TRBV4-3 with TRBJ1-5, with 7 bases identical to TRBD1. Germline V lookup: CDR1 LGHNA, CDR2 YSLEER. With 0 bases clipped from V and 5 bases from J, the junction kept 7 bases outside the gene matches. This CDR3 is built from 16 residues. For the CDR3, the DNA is TGCGCCAGCAGCCAAGATGTAGGGGGCTTCGATCAGCCCCAGCATTTT. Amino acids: CASSQDVGGFDQPQHF.

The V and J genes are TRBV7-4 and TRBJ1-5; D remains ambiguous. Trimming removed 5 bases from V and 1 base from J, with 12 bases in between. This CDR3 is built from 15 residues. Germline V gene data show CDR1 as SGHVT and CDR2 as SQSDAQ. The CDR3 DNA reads TGTGCCAGCAGCATAAGGCGGGAGAGCAATCAGCCCCAGCATTTT. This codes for CASSIRRESNQPQHF.

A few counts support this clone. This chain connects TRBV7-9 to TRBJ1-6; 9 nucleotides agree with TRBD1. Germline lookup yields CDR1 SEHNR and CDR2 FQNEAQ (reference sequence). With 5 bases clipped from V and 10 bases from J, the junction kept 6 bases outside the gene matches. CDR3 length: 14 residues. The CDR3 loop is CASSRGTGNSPLHF. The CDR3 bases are TGTGCCAGCAGCCGCGGGACAGGGAACTCACCCCTCCACTTT.

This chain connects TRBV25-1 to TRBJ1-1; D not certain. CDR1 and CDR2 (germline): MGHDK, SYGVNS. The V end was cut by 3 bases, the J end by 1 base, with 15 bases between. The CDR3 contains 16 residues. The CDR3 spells CASSEPLEQKNTEAFF. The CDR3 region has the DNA TGTGCCAGCAGTGAGCCCCTTGAGCAAAAGAACACTGAAGCTTTCTTT.